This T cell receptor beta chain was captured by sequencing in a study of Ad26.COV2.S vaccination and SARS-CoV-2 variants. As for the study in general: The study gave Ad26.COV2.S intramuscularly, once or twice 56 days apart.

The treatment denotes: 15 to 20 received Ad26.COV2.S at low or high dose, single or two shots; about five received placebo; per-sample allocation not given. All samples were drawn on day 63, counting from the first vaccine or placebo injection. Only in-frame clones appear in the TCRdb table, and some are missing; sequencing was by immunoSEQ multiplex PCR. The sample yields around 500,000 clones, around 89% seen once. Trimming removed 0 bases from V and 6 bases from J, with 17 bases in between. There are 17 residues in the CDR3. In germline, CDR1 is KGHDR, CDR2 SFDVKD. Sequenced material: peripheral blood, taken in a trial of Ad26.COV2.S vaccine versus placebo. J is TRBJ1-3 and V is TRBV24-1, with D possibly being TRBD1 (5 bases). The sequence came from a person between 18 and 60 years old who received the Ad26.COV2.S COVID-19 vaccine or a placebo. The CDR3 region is CATSDLLFAGKVNTIYF. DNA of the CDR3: TGTGCCACCAGTGATTTGCTTTTTGCAGGGAAGGTAAACACCATATATTTT.